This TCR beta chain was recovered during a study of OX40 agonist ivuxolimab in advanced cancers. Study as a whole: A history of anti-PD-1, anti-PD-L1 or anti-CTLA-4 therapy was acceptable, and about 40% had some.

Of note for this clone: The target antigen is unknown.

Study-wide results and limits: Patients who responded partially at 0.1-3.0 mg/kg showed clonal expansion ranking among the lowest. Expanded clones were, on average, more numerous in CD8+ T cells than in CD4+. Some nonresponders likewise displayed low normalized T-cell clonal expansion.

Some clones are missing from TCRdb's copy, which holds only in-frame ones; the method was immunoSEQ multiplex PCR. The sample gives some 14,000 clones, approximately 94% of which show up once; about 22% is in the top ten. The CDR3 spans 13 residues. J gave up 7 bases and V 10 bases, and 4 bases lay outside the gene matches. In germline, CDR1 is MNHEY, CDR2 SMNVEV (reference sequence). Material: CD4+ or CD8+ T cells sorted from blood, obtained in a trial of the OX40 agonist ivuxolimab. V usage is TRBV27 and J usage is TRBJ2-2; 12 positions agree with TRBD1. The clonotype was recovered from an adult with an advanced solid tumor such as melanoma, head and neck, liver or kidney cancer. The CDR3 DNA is TGTGCCACCGGGACAGGGGGCGGCGGGGAGCTGTTTTTT. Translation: CATGTGGGGELFF.